These T cell receptor beta chains were read from a single sample in a study of T cell changes during pregnancy in multiple sclerosis. Data came from immunoSEQ multiplex PCR; TCRdb stores just in-frame clones and leaves some out. The data hold 39,000 or so clones, with 90% to 95% observed a single time. Specimen: CD8+ T cells from peripheral blood mononuclear cells, collected in the third trimester of pregnancy. The source is a female donor with multiple sclerosis, enrolled in a pregnancy study. CDR3s include the opening cysteine and the closing phenylalanine or tryptophan.

j_gene | v_gene | len | CDR3aa
TRBJ2-7 | TRBV13 | 14 | CASSLEQGAYEQYF
TRBJ2-3 | TRBV28 | 17 | CASSHLRDSPWADTQYF
TRBJ2-7 | TRBV14 | 15 | CASSQADRGAYEQYF
TRBJ2-5 | TRBV5-4 | 13 | CASSPASQETQYF
TRBJ1-1 | TRBV15 | 13 | CATSSGGNTEAFF
TRBJ2-5 | TRBV29-1 | 14 | CSVAGHKGQETQYF
TRBJ2-7 | TRBV29-1 | 13 | CSVLRTSSYEQYF
TRBJ2-4 | TRBV29-1 | 13 | CSVEDRGEGIQYF
TRBJ2-5 | TRBV6-5 | 16 | CASSYTGTGGQETQYF
TRBJ2-1 | TRBV27 | 14 | CASSLLQGYNEQFF
TRBJ1-5 | TRBV15 | 14 | CATSMDRLYQPQHF
TRBJ2-3 | TRBV27 | 16 | CASSSPRVMRTDTQYF
TRBJ2-7 | TRBV27 | 14 | CASSTSGSLYEQYF
TRBJ2-1 | TRBV29-1 | 18 | CSVEGGGISGRLYNEQFF
TRBJ1-1 | TRBV19 | 14 | CASSRQGANTEAFF
TRBJ2-5 | TRBV7-8 | 15 | CASSFHRGVQETQYF
TRBJ2-5 | TRBV30 | 14 | CAWSAGQGLAAQYF
TRBJ2-2 | TRBV10-2 | 17 | CASRGLAGSANTGELFF
TRBJ2-1 | TRBV27 | 14 | CASSLSGDYNEQFF
TRBJ2-3 | TRBV5-1 | 16 | CASSTSTSGTGDTQYF
TRBJ2-1 | TRBV2 | 14 | CAIIPWQGDNEQFF
TRBJ2-3 | TRBV28 | 14 | CASSLFGSTDTQYF
TRBJ2-7 | TRBV7-2 | 16 | CASSPPRGRPAYEQYF
TRBJ2-3 | TRBV2 | 14 | CASSAPEGTDTQYF
TRBJ2-7 | TRBV4-2 | 13 | CATGPSGLYEQYF
TRBJ1-6 | TRBV6-5 | 12 | CASSYENSPLHF
TRBJ2-7 | TRBV7-8 | 16 | CASSFSRSGATYEQYF
TRBJ1-1 | TRBV5-4 | 14 | CASSSDRAATEAFF
TRBJ1-2 | TRBV2 | 13 | CASVGQGAVGYTF
TRBJ2-1 | TRBV11-2 | 16 | CASSLAPGRTSNEQFF
TRBJ2-1 | TRBV7-8 | 14 | CASSALAGPNEQFF
TRBJ2-1 | TRBV7-2 | 11 | CASSFAGIQFF